This T cell receptor (beta chain) was identified in a study of T-cell reconstitution after alpha-beta-depleted transplantation in children. Study results and caveats: By about two months after transplant, alpha-beta T cells reportedly arose from several hundred graft clones that had expanded.

Unique molecular identifiers were incorporated during preparation of the TCRbeta library. TCRdb analysed the PCR reads with MiXCR anew, one entry per CDR3 protein. The sample carries about 980,000 distinct CDR3 sequences, around 30% recorded once. This clonotype occurred a few times. Its antigen remains unknown. The CDR3 runs 15 residues. Germline CDR1 is MNHNS and CDR2 is SASEGT. V was pared by 6 bases and J by 3 bases, with 18 bases between. This receptor was taken from a boy under two years old who had a stem cell transplant for SCID, so the T cells may come from the graft donor. Sample: PBMCs, mostly from graft donor cells, taken 360 days after TCRalphabeta/CD19-depleted stem cell transplant. The chain links TRBV6-1 to TRBJ2-7; D is perhaps TRBD2 (6 bases). The CDR3 region has the DNA TGTGCCAGCAGCCGGCCCGGGACTGCCTACTACGAGCAGTACTTC. It encodes CASSRPGTAYYEQYF.